This T cell receptor (beta chain) was recovered during a study of T cell responses to AZD1222 COVID-19 vaccine. Germline V lookup: CDR1 SGHRS, CDR2 YFSETQ. This CDR3 is 14 amino acids long. Trimming pared 0 bases from V and 5 bases from J, leaving 8 bases between. Generated by immunoSEQ multiplex PCR, the TCRdb table keeps only in-frame clones and is missing some. Among some 130,000 clones listed, roughly 90% were seen once. This clonotype was sampled from an adult in good health. The input for sequencing was peripheral blood, taken on day 0 of AZD1222 vaccination. V is TRBV5-1 and J is TRBJ2-2; D gene uncertain. The CDR3 region has the DNA TGCGCCAGCAGCTTGGGGGGAAAGACCGGGGAGCTGTTTTTT. Amino acids: CASSLGGKTGELFF.